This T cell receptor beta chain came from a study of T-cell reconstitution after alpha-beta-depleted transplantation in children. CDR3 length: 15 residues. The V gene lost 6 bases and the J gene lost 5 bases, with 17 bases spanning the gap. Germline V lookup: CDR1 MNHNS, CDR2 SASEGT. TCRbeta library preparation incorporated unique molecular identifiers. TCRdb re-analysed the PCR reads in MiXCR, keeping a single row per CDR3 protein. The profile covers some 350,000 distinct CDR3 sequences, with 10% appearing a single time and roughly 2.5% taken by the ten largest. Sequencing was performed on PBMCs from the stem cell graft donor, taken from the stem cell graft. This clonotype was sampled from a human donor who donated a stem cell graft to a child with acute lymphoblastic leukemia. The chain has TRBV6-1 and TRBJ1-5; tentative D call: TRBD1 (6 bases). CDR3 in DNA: TGTGCCAGCAGCGACAGGCAAGGAGGCGATCAGCCCCAGCATTTT. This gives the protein CASSDRQGGDQPQHF.